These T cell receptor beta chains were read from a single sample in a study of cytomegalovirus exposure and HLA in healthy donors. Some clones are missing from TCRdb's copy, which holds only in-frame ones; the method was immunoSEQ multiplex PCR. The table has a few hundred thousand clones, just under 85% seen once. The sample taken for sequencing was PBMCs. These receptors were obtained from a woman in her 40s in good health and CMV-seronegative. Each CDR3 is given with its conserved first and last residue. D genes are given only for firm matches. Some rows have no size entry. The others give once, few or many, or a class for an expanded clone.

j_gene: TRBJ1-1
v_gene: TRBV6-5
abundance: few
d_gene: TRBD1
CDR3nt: TGTGCCGTTCGGGACAGGGAAAGGGCTTTCTTT
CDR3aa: CAVRDRERAFF

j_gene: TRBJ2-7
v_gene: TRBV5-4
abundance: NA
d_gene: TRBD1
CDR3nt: TGTGCCAGCAGCTACGGACAGGACTACGAGCAGTACTTC
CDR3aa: CASSYGQDYEQYF

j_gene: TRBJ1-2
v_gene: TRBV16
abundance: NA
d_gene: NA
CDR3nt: TGTGCCAGCAGCCAATCGAGAGAGGTGACCTATGGCTACACCTTC
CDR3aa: CASSQSREVTYGYTF

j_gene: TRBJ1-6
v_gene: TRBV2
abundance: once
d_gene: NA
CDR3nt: TGTGCCAGCAGTGACAGGATAGGATCACCCCTCCACTTT
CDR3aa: CASSDRIGSPLHF

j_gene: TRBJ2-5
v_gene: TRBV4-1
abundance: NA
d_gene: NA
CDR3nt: TGCGCCAGCAGCCAAGATCCCGTAGGAGGGGAGACCCAGTACTTC
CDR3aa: CASSQDPVGGETQYF

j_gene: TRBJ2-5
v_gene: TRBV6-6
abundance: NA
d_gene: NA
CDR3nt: TGTGCCAGCACTATACAGGGTCAGGAGACCCAGTACTTC
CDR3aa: CASTIQGQETQYF

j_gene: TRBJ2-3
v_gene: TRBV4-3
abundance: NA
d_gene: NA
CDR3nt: TGCGCCAGCAGCCAAGCAGGGGTAGTTGGCACAGATACGCAGTATTTT
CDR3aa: CASSQAGVVGTDTQYF

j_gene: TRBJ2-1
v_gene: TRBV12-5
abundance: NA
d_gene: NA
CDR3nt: TGTGCTAGTGGTTTCCAGGGACATGGTGAGCAGTTCTTC
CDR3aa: CASGFQGHGEQFF

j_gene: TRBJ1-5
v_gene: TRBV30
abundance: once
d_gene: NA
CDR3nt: TGTGCCTGGAGCCCAACGGGGGGGCCCCAGCATTTT
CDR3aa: CAWSPTGGPQHF

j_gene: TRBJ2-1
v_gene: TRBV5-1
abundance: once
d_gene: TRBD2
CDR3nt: TGCGCCAGCAGGGAAAGGACTAGCGGATACAATGAGCAGTTCTTC
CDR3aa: CASRERTSGYNEQFF

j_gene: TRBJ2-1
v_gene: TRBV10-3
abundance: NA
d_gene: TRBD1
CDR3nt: TGTGCCATCAGGACAGGGGGGGGCGGCAATGAGCAGTTCTTC
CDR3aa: CAIRTGGGGNEQFF

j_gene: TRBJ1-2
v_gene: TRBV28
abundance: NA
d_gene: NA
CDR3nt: TGTGCCAGCAGTCCAACAGACCACTCTAACTATGGCTACACCTTC
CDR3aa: CASSPTDHSNYGYTF

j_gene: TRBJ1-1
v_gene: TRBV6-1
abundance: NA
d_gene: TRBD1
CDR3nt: TGTGCCAGCAGAGACAGGGCTATGAACACTGAAGCTTTCTTT
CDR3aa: CASRDRAMNTEAFF

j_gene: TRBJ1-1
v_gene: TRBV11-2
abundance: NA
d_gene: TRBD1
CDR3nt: TGTGCCAGCAGCTTAGCGGACAGGGTCTATACTGAAGCTTTCTTT
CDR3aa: CASSLADRVYTEAFF

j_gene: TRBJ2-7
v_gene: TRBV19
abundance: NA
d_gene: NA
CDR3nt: TGTGCCAGTAGCGGTACGGTTCCCTACGAGCAGTACTTC
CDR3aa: CASSGTVPYEQYF

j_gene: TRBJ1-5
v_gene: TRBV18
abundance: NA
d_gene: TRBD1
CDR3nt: TGTGCCAGCTCACCGCTGGGACAGGGAGGACAGCCCCAGCATTTT
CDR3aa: CASSPLGQGGQPQHF

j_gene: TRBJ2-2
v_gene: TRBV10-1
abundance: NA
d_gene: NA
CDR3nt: TGCGCCAGCAGTGAGTCTTGGGGGGGCAATGTAGGCACCGGGGAGCTGTTTTTT
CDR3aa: CASSESWGGNVGTGELFF

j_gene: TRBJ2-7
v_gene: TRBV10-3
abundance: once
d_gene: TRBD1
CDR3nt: TGTGCCATCAATTCGGGACAGGGGACCTACGAGCAGTACTTC
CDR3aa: CAINSGQGTYEQYF

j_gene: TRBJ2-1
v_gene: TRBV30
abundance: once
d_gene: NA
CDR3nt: TGTGCCTGGAAGCGGAATGAGCAGTTCTTC
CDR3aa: CAWKRNEQFF

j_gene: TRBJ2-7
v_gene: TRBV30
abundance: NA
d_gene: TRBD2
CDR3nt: TGTGCCTGGAGTAGGGAGCGGGGGCCTTCCTACGAGCAGTACTTC
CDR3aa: CAWSRERGPSYEQYF

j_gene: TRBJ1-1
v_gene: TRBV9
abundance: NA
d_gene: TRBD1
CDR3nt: TGTGCCAGCAGCACGAGACAGGGGAGGGATGAAGCTTTCTTT
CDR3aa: CASSTRQGRDEAFF

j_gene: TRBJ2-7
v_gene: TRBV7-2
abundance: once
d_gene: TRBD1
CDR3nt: TGTGCCAGCAGCCTAGGGGCGGGACAGGGTGGTTACGAGCAGTACTTC
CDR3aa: CASSLGAGQGGYEQYF

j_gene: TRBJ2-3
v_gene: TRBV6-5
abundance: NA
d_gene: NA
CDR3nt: TGTGCCAGCAGTTACGGGGGGAGCACAGATACGCAGTATTTT
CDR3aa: CASSYGGSTDTQYF

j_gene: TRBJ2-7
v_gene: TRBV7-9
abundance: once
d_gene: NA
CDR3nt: TGTGCCAGCACCTTGGACACCGCGGCCGAGCAGTACTTC
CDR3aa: CASTLDTAAEQYF

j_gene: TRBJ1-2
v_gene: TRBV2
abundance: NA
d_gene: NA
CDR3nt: TGTGCCAGCAGACCCTTCGGACAAGTCGGGGGCTACACCTTC
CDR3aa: CASRPFGQVGGYTF

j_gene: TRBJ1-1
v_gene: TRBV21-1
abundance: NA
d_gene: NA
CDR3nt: TGTGCCAGCATCTCAAACAGGGCGACCACTGAAGCTTTCTTT
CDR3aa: CASISNRATTEAFF

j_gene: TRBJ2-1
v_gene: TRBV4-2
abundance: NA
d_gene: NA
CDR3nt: TGTGCCAGCAGCCAAGGGTTGCGGCTTAGCTCCTACAATGAGCAGTTCTTC
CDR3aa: CASSQGLRLSSYNEQFF

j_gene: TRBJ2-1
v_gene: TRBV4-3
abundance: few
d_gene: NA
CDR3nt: TGCGCCAGCAGTAGCACTAGTAGCTCCTACAATGAGCAGTTCTTC
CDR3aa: CASSSTSSSYNEQFF

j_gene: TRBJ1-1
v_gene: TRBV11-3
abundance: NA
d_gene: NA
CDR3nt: TGTGCCAGCAGCGTAGCGACTGAAGCTTTCTTT
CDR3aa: CASSVATEAFF

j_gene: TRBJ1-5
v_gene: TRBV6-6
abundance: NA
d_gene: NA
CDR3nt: TGTGCCAGCTGCCAGCGACCGGACAGTCAGAATCAGCCCCAGCATTTT
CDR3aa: CASCQRPDSQNQPQHF

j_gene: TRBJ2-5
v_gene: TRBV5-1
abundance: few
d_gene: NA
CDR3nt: TGCGCCAGCAGCTTGGTGGCAGGGGTAGAGACCCAGTACTTC
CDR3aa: CASSLVAGVETQYF

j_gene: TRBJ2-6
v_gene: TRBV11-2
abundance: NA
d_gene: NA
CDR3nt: TGTGCCAGCAGCTCCCTCCTCTCTGGGGCCAACGTCCTGACTTTC
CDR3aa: CASSSLLSGANVLTF

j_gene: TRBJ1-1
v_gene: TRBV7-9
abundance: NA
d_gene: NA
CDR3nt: TGTGCCAGCAGCTTAGTCCAGATGAACACTGAAGCTTTCTTT
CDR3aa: CASSLVQMNTEAFF

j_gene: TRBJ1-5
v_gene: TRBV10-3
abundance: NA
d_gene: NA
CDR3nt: TGTGCCATCAGTGCCGGGTTGGGTCAGCCCCAGCATTTT
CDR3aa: CAISAGLGQPQHF

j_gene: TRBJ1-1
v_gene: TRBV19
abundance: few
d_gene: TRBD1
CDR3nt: TGTGCCAGTAGTACAATCCCGGACAGGAGCTCTTTCTTT
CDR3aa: CASSTIPDRSSFF

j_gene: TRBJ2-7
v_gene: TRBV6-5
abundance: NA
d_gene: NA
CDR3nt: TGTGCCAGCAGTCCCAAAGGTTGGAGCTCCTACGAGCAGTACTTC
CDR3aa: CASSPKGWSSYEQYF

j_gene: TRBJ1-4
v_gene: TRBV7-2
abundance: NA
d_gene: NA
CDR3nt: TGTGCCAGCAGCTTAGAGAGGAATAATGAAAAACTGTTTTTT
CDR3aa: CASSLERNNEKLFF

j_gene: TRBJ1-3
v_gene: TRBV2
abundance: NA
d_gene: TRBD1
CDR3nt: TGTGCCAGCAGTGATCCCGGGACAGGTTACTCTGGAAACACCATATATTTT
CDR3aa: CASSDPGTGYSGNTIYF

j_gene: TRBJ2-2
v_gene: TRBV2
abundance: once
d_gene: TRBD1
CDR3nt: TGTGCCAGCAGTTTCCAGGGGGACACCGGGGAGCTGTTTTTT
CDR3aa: CASSFQGDTGELFF

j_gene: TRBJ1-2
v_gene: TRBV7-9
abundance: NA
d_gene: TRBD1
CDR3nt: TGTGCCAGCAGCCGAGGGACAGAAATCCCCTATGGCTACACCTTC
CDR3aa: CASSRGTEIPYGYTF

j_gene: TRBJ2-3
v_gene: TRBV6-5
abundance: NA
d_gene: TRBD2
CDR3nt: TGTGCCAGCAGTTATTCGGGGGGAGGCACAGATACGCAGTATTTT
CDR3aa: CASSYSGGGTDTQYF

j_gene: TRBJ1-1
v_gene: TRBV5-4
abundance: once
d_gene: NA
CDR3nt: TGTGCCAGCAGGCCCACGGGGATAGGAACTGAAGCTTTCTTT
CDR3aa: CASRPTGIGTEAFF

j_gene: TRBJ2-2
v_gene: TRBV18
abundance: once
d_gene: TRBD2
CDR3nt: TGTGCCAGCGGCTTAGCGGGGGCTCCGACCGGGGAGCTGTTTTTT
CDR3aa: CASGLAGAPTGELFF

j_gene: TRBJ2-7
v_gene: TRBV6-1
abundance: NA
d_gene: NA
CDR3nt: TGTGCCAGCAGTGCTTTGCCGGTCTCTTCCACGGACGAGCAGTACTTC
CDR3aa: CASSALPVSSTDEQYF

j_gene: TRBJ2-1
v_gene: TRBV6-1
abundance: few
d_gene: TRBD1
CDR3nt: TGTGCCAGCAGTGAAGCGGGGATTTACAGGGGTACTGCCGATGAGCAGTTCTTC
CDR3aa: CASSEAGIYRGTADEQFF

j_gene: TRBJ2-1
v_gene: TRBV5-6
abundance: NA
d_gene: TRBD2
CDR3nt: TGTGCCAGCAGACGTCGGGGGGGCTACAATGAGCAGTTCTTC
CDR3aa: CASRRRGGYNEQFF

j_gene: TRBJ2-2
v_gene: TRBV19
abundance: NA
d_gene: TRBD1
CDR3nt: TGTGCCAGTAGGGGACAGAAGTTCGCGAACACCGGGGAGCTGTTTTTT
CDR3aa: CASRGQKFANTGELFF

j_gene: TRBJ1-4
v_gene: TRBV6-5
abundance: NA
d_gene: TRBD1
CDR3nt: TGTGCCAGCAGTACCTGGACAGGCCCAAATGAAAAACTGTTTTTT
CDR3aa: CASSTWTGPNEKLFF

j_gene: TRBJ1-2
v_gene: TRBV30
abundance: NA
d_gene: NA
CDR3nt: TGTGCCTGGAGGGAGACCCGAGGCTATGGCTACACCTTC
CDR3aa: CAWRETRGYGYTF

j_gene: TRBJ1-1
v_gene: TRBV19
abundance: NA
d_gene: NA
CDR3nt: TGTGCCAGTAGTAAACAGGGAACTGAAGCTTTCTTT
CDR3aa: CASSKQGTEAFF

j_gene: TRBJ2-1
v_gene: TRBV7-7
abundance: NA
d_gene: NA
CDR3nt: TGTGCTAGCAGCTTAGGGAGCTCCTACAATGAGCAGTTCTTC
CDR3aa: CASSLGSSYNEQFF

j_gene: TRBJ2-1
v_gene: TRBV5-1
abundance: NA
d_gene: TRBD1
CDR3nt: TGCGCCAGCAGCTTGAGGGGACAGGGTTGGGATGAGCAGTTCTTC
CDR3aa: CASSLRGQGWDEQFF

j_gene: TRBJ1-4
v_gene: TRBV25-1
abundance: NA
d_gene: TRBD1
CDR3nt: TGTGCCAGCAGTGGTACAGGGGGAGGAGAAAAACTGTTTTTT
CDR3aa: CASSGTGGGEKLFF